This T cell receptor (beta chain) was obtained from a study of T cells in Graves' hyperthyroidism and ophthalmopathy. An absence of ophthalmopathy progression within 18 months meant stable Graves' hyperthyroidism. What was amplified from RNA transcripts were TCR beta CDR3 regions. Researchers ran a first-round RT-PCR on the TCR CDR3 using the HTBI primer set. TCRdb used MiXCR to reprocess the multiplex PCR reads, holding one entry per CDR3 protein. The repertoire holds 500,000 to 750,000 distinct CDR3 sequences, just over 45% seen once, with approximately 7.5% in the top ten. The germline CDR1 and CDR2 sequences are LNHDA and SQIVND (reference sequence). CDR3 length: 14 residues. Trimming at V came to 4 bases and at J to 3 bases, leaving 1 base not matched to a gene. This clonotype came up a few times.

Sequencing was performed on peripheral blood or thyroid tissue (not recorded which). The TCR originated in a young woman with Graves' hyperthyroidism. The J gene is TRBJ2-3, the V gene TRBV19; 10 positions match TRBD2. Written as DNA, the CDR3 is TGTGCCAGTAGTACTAGCGGGAGAACAGATACGCAGTATTTT. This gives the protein CASSTSGRTDTQYF.